The 2 T cell receptor beta chains below all came from one sample that was sequenced in a study of response to subunit inactivated influenza vaccine. TCRdb processed the RT-PCR reads anew with MiXCR; each CDR3 protein has one entry. The sample holds about 190,000 distinct CDR3 sequences, under 15% seen once. The sample in question was CD8+ T cells sorted from PBMCs, obtained around 5 days after vaccination. These receptors were collected from a man aged 50-60 years who received an inactivated influenza vaccine.

This clonotype occurred a few times. The genes are TRBV6-2 or TRBV6-3 and TRBJ1-1; D unclear. Deletions cut 5 bases from V and 3 bases from J, with 13 bases between. Germline V gives CDR1 MNHEY, CDR2 SVGEGT. This CDR3 has 14 amino acids. The CDR3 DNA reads as TGTGCCAGCAGTCTTTTAACCCTCGACACTGAAGCTTTCTTT. Its translation is CASSLLTLDTEAFF.

This clonotype came up a few times. The V gene is TRBV6-5, the J gene TRBJ1-1, with D possibly TRBD1 on 5 matching bases. This CDR3 has 15 amino acids. The V gene's germline CDR1 is MNHEY and CDR2 SVGAGI. V lost 1 base and J lost 1, with 10 bases in between. The CDR3 reads CASSYLGTGNTEAFF. In nucleotides, the CDR3 is TGTGCCAGCAGTTACTTGGGCACAGGGAACACTGAAGCTTTCTTT.